This T cell receptor (beta chain) was recorded in a study of blood T cells in healthy people across ages. Study-wide context: There was about one barcoded beta molecule captured by template switching per two T cells.

As for this clonotype: One end of the junction fails to match germline, which may point to a read error.

A second 7 to 11 cycle PCR used barcoded and J-beta primers. From each sample, at least 3 million paired-end reads containing CDR3 were obtained. TCRdb itself ran the 5' RACE reads through MiXCR, one entry per CDR3 protein. The repertoire includes some 1.7 million distinct CDR3 sequences, 28% of them detected once, and 7.7% sits in the top ten. Each sample provided at least 5 micrograms of extracted total RNA. The CDR3 extends over 15 amino acids. Germline V gene data show CDR1 as SGHRS and CDR2 as YFSETQ. The chain carries TRBV5-1 and TRBJ1-2; D call uncertain. Material for sequencing was blood. This sequence was found in a woman in her twenties or thirties in good health. The CDR3 is CASILANGPNYGYTF. CDR3 in DNA: TGCGCCAGCATCTTGGCCAATGGACCCAACTATGGCTACACCTTC. The variable domain in full, with the rest retrieved from reference TRBV5-1 and TRBJ1-2, is KAGVTQTPRYLIKTRGQQVTLSCSPISGHRSVSWYQQTPGQGLQFLFEYFSETQRNKGNFPGRFSGRQFSNSRSEMNVSTLELGDSALYLCASILANGPNYGYTFGSGTRLTVV.